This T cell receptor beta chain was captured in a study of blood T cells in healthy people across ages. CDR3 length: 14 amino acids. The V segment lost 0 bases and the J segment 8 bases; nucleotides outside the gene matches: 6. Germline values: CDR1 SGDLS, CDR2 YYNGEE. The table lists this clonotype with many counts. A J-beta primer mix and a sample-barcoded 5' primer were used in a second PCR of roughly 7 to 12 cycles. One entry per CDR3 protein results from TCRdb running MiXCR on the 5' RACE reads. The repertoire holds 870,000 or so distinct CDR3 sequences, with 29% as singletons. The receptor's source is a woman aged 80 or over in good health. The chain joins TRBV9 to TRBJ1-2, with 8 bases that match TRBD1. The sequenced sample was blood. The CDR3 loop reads CASSVEAGGSGYTF. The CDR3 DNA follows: TGTGCCAGCAGCGTAGAGGCAGGGGGCAGCGGCTACACCTTC.